A selection of T cell receptor beta chains follows, all from one sample in a study of type 1 and type 2 diabetes patients. TCRdb reanalysed the multiplex PCR reads using MiXCR and keeps one entry per CDR3 protein. The repertoire holds 270,000 or so distinct CDR3 sequences, with around 50% as singletons. Sequences were obtained from peripheral blood mononuclear cells (PBMCs). The receptors come from a man aged 18-30 years with type 2 diabetes. The CDR3 runs from the conserved cysteine through the conserved F or W. Fields, in order: J gene, D gene, V gene, clone size, CDR3 protein. A D gene is named only where the DNA matches it firmly. Clone size is stated in some rows and not others, as once, few, many or a class when expanded.

TRBJ2-6,-,TRBV27,few,CATSWSSGANVLTF
TRBJ1-4,-,TRBV19,few,CASKRDPQGGTNEKLFF
TRBJ1-5,TRBD1,TRBV2,many,CASSYRGRSDQPQHF
TRBJ2-3,TRBD2,TRBV12-3/TRBV12-4,-,CANTGGSDTQYF
TRBJ2-1,TRBD2,TRBV2,-,CASRMTSGVYNEQFF
TRBJ1-1,-,TRBV5-1,-,CASRISDLNSEAFF
TRBJ2-7,TRBD2,TRBV2,many,CASSTSGYEQYF
TRBJ2-6,-,TRBV28,-,CASSPDGINAISGANVLTF
TRBJ2-7,TRBD2,TRBV6-6,-,CASKQTTSGGAGEQYF
TRBJ1-1,-,TRBV12-3/TRBV12-4,few,CASSFVVGSEAFF
TRBJ1-2,-,TRBV15,-,CATSSVGRLNIGYTF
TRBJ2-2,-,TRBV9,-,CASSVGTNTGELFF
TRBJ2-7,TRBD2,TRBV2,few,CASTGRGRWTYEQYF
TRBJ1-1,TRBD1,TRBV6-6,-,CASSYSRGQGAEAFF
TRBJ2-2,TRBD2,TRBV7-2,-,CASSLYSSGVGELFF
TRBJ2-1,TRBD1,TRBV12-3/TRBV12-4,-,CASLMDRDRVRNEQFF
TRBJ1-1,-,TRBV2,many,CASSTGGNTEAFF
TRBJ2-1,-,TRBV19,few,CASSMDYNEQFF
TRBJ2-1,-,TRBV6-6,-,CASSPQSRGEQFF
TRBJ2-1,TRBD2,TRBV20-1,-,CSARSGRTTNEQFF
TRBJ2-5,-,TRBV20-1,few,CSAREKRQETQYF
TRBJ2-7,TRBD1,TRBV13,-,CASSSGQGQAYEQYF
TRBJ1-5,TRBD1,TRBV7-8,-,CASSLGRQGDQPQHF
TRBJ1-6,TRBD1,TRBV10-3,-,CAISGRQGYSPLHF
TRBJ1-1,TRBD1,TRBV5-1,-,CASSLEGARGTEAFF
TRBJ2-1,TRBD2,TRBV7-7,few,CASSLRRGVSSYNEQFF
TRBJ2-6,-,TRBV19,-,CAWSVGAAGANVLTF
TRBJ2-7,TRBD1,TRBV12-3/TRBV12-4,few,CASTQDRGNSYEQYF
TRBJ2-7,-,TRBV4-1,-,CASKSQGDEQYF
TRBJ2-3,-,TRBV6-1,-,CASSGNRGLGTDTQYF
TRBJ1-6,-,TRBV19,-,CASSTRSNLGSPLHF
TRBJ2-7,-,TRBV2,many,CASSEWGGDPYEQYF
TRBJ2-2,-,TRBV9,-,CASSDNPQGLGYTGELFF
TRBJ2-5,-,TRBV10-1,many,CASSAAGAETQYF
TRBJ1-2,TRBD1,TRBV15,-,CATSRDDRAGGYTF